There are a few counts of the clone carrying this TCR beta chain. This entry belongs to a study of T-cell reconstitution after alpha-beta-depleted transplantation in children. Unique molecular identifiers were incorporated when the TCRbeta library was constructed. TCRdb itself ran the PCR reads through MiXCR, one entry per CDR3 protein. The data hold around 480,000 distinct CDR3 sequences, with 30% to 35% observed a single time. The germline V gene encodes CDR1 MGHDK and CDR2 SYGVNS. V was cut by 1 base and J by 7 bases, with 8 bases left in between. The length of the CDR3 is 13 residues. The V call is TRBV25-1, the J call TRBJ1-3; D ambiguous. The material was PBMCs from the stem cell graft donor, obtained from the stem cell graft. The TCR sequence derives from a human donor who donated a stem cell graft to a child with aplastic anemia. The CDR3 region is CASSESPGNTIYF. CDR3 nucleotides: TGTGCCAGCAGTGAATCGCCCGGCAACACCATATATTTT. Supplemented by reference TRBV25-1 and TRBJ1-3, the full variable domain reads EADIYQTPRYLVIGTGKKITLECSQTMGHDKMYWYQQDPGMELHLIHYSYGVNSTEKGDLSSESTVSRIRTEHFPLTLESARPSHTSQYLCASSESPGNTIYFGEGSWLTVV.